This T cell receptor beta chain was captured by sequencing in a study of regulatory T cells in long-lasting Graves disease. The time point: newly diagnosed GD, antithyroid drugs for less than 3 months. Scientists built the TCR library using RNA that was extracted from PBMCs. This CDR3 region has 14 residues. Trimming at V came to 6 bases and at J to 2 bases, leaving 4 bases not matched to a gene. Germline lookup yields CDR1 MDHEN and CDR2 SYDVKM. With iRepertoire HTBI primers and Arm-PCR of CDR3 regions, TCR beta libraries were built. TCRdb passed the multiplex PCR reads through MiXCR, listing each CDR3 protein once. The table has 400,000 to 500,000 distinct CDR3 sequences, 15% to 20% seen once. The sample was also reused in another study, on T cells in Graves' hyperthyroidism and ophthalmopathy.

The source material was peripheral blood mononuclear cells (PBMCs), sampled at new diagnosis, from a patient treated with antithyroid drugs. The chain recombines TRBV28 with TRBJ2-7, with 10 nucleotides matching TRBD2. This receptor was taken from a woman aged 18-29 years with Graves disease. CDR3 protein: CASSERGGPYEQYF. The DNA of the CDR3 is TGTGCCAGCAGCGAGCGGGGGGGCCCCTACGAGCAGTACTTC.